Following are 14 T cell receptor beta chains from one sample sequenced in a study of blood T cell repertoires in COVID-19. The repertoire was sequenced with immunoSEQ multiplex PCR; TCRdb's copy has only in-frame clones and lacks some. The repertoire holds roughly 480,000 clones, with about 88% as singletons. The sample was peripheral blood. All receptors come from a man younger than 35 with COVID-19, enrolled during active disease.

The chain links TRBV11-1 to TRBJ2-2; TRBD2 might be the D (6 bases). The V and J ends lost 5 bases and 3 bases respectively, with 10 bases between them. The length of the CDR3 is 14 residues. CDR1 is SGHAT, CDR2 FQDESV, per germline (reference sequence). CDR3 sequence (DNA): TGTGCCAGCAGCCCGAGGAGGGACACCGGGGAGCTGTTTTTT. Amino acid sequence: CASSPRRDTGELFF. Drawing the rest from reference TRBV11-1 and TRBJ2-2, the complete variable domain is EAEVAQSPRYKITEKSQAVAFWCDPISGHATLYWYRQILGQGPELLVQFQDESVVDDSQLPKDRFSAERLKGVDSTLKIQPAELGDSAMYLCASSPRRDTGELFFGEGSRLTVL.

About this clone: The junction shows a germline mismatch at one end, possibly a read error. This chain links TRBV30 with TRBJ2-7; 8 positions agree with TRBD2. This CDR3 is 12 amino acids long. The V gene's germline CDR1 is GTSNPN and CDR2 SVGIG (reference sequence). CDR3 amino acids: CAWSYSGSINHF. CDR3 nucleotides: TGTGCCTGGAGTTACAGCGGGAGCATTAATCACTTC.

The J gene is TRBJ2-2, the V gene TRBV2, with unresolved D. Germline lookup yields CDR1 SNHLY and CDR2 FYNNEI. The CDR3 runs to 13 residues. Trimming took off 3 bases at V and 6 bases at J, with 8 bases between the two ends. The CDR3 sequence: CASSELAAGELFF. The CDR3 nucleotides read TGTGCCAGCAGTGAGCTGGCGGCCGGGGAGCTGTTTTTT.

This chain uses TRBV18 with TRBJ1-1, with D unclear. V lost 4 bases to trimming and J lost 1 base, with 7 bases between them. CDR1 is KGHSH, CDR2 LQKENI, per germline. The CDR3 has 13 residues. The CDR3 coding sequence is TGTGCCAGCTCACGCCAGAAGAACACTGAAGCTTTCTTT. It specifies CASSRQKNTEAFF.

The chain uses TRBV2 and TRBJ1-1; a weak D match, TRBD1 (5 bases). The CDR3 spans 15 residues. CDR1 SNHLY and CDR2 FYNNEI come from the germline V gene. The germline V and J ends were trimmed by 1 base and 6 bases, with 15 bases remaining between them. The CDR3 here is CASSEGEGSISEAFF. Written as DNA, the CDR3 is TGTGCCAGCAGTGAAGGGGAGGGGTCTATTTCTGAAGCTTTCTTT.

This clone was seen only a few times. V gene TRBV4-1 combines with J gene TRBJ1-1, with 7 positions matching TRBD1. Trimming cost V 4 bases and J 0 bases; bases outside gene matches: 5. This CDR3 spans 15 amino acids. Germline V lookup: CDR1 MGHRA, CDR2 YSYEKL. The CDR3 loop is CASSREGQMNTEAFF. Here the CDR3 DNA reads TGCGCCAGCAGCCGAGAGGGACAGATGAACACTGAAGCTTTCTTT.

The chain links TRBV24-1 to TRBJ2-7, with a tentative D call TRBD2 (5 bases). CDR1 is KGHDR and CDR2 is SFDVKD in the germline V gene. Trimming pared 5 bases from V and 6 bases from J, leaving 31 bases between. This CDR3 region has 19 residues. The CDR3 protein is CATSAPTRSRRVVRPEQYF. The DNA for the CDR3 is TGTGCCACCAGTGCACCAACCCGGTCGCGGCGGGTCGTCCGGCCCGAGCAGTACTTC.

CDR3 coding DNA: TGTGCCACCAGTGACCGGACAGGGGGCGCACTCAATGAGCAGTTCTTC. Amino acid sequence: CATSDRTGGALNEQFF. The V call is TRBV24-1, the J call TRBJ2-1; 11 bases map to TRBD1. The CDR3 length is 16 residues. With V trimmed by 4 bases and J by 6 bases, 7 bases remained unmatched. Germline CDR1 and CDR2: KGHDR and SFDVKD.

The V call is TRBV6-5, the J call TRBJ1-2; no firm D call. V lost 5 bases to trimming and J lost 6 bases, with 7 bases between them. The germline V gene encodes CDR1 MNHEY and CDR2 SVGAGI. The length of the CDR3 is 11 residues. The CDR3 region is CASSPQDGYTF. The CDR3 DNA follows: TGTGCCAGCAGTCCCCAGGATGGCTACACCTTC.

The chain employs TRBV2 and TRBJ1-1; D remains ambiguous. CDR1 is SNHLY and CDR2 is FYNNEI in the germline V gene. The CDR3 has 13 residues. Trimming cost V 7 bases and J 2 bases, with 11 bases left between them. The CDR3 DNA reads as TGTGCCAGCAAGCGGGGATCCAACACTGAAGCTTTCTTT. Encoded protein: CASKRGSNTEAFF.

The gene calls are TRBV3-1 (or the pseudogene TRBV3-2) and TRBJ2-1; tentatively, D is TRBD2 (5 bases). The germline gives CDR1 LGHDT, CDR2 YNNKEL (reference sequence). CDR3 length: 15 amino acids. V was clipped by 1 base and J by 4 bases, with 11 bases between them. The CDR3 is CASSQAGLRYNEQFF. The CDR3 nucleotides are TGTGCCAGCAGCCAAGCTGGACTCAGATACAATGAGCAGTTCTTC.

The CDR3 DNA reads TGTGCCAGCTCAGGGCAGAGTGTTGCCTTTAGCACAGATACGCAGTATTTT. Translation: CASSGQSVAFSTDTQYF. The rearrangement links TRBV18 to TRBJ2-3; no clear D. The germline CDR1 and CDR2 sequences are KGHSH and LQKENI. This CDR3 is built from 17 residues. V shed 5 bases and J shed 0 bases, with 18 bases lying between them.

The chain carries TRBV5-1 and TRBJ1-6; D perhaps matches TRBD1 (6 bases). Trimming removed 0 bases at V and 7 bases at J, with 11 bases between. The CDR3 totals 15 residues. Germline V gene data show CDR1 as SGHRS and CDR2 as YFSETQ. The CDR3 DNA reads TGCGCCAGCAGCTTGGGGCAGGGGCTCAATTCACCCCTCCACTTT. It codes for CASSLGQGLNSPLHF.

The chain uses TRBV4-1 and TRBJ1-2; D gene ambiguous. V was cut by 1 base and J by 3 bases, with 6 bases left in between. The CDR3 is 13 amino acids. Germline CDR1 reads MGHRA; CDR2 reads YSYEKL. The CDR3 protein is CASSQGTDYGYTF. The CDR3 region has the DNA TGCGCCAGCAGCCAAGGAACGGACTATGGCTACACCTTC.